This T cell receptor beta chain is from a study of regulatory T cells in long-lasting Graves disease. Study-level background: Antithyroid drugs had been given to newly diagnosed Graves' patients for under 3 months.

This clonotype was recorded many times. As for time point: newly diagnosed GD, antithyroid drugs for less than 3 months. Construction of the TCR library relied on RNA isolated from PBMCs. The CDR3 sequence is 16 residues long. CDR1 and CDR2 (germline): LGHDT, YNNKEL (reference sequence). Trimming cost V 8 bases and J 1 base, with 15 bases left between them. Investigators prepared the TCR beta libraries by applying iRepertoire HTBI primers and Arm-PCR of CDR3 regions. TCRdb re-derived calls from the multiplex PCR reads in MiXCR, one entry per CDR3 protein. The sample has 360,000 or so distinct CDR3 sequences, about a sixth seen once. The same sample was also used in a study of T cells in Graves' hyperthyroidism and ophthalmopathy. That investigation notes: Lactation, pregnancy, other autoimmune disease or uncontrolled infection led to exclusion of patients. The HTBI set primed first-round TCR CDR3 RT-PCR. Within blood appeared most thyroid clonotypes that had expanded above 0.001.

Source: peripheral blood mononuclear cells (PBMCs), taken at new diagnosis, from a patient treated with antithyroid drugs. This chain joins TRBV3-1 and TRBJ2-6, with D possibly matching TRBD1 (6 bases). The receptor was derived from a woman in her late teens or twenties with Graves disease. DNA of the CDR3: TGTGCCAGCGGGGGCAGCGCATTTTCTGGGGCCAACGTCCTGACTTTC. Its protein is CASGGSAFSGANVLTF.